Listed below are T cell receptor beta chains from one sample, sequenced in a study of cytomegalovirus exposure and HLA in healthy donors. Data came from immunoSEQ multiplex PCR; TCRdb stores just in-frame clones and leaves some out. The data show about 130,000 clones, around 73% seen once. Sample: PBMCs. Receptors were obtained from a human donor in good health. CDR3s include the opening cysteine and the closing phenylalanine or tryptophan. The D gene is left open where the match is weak. Rows may omit the clone size; those that give it use once, few, many or a size class.

abundance	d_gene	v_gene	j_gene	CDR3aa	CDR3nt
once	TRBD1	TRBV13	TRBJ1-2	CASSPGQGITYGYTF	TGTGCCAGCAGCCCAGGACAGGGGATAACTTATGGCTACACCTTC
NA	NA	TRBV2	TRBJ2-7	CASSEAKATGEQYF	TGTGCCAGCAGTGAAGCCAAGGCGACGGGCGAGCAGTACTTC
NA	NA	TRBV18	TRBJ2-1	CASRGIQGFNEQFF	TGTGCCAGCCGGGGGATCCAAGGTTTCAATGAGCAGTTCTTC
NA	NA	TRBV5-1	TRBJ1-1	CASSLGRGAFF	TGCGCCAGCAGCTTGGGCAGGGGAGCTTTCTTT
NA	NA	TRBV10-3	TRBJ2-5	CAISGYSDPAQYF	TGTGCCATCAGTGGATACAGTGACCCGGCCCAGTACTTC
NA	TRBD1	TRBV15	TRBJ1-6	CATSRVRTGASSYNSPLHF	TGTGCCACCAGCAGAGTTAGGACAGGCGCCAGCTCCTATAATTCACCCCTCCACTTT
few	NA	TRBV5-3	TRBJ2-7	CARSRQAYEQYF	TGTGCCAGAAGCCGACAGGCCTACGAGCAGTACTTC
NA	NA	TRBV7-9	TRBJ2-1	CSSSLVIGVSSYNEQFF	TGTTCCAGCAGCTTAGTAATTGGAGTGTCGTCCTACAATGAGCAGTTCTTC
NA	NA	TRBV29-1	TRBJ1-2	CSVGDTSLGYTF	TGCAGCGTTGGGGACACCTCCCTAGGCTACACCTTC
few	NA	TRBV21-1	TRBJ2-7	CASSKSRGYEQYF	TGTGCCAGCAGCAAGTCGAGAGGATACGAGCAGTACTTC
NA	TRBD1	TRBV5-1	TRBJ2-7	CASREGTGSVNEQYF	TGCGCCAGCAGGGAGGGGACAGGGTCCGTGAACGAGCAGTACTTC
few	TRBD1	TRBV28	TRBJ2-7	CASSYTGGAYEQYF	TGTGCCAGCAGCTATACAGGGGGCGCCTACGAGCAGTACTTC
NA	TRBD1	TRBV30	TRBJ1-4	CALTGGRDKLFF	TGTGCCTTGACAGGGGGCCGAGATAAACTGTTTTTT
NA	NA	TRBV6-1	TRBJ1-5	CASSEGGRNNQPQHF	TGTGCCAGCAGTGAGGGCGGGCGGAACAATCAGCCCCAGCATTTT
NA	TRBD2	TRBV4-2	TRBJ2-3	CASSQDGLAGTDTQYF	TGTGCCAGCAGCCAAGATGGGCTAGCGGGAACAGATACGCAGTATTTT
NA	TRBD1	TRBV10-3	TRBJ2-1	CAISPGQGAYNEQFF	TGTGCCATCAGCCCAGGACAGGGGGCCTACAATGAGCAGTTCTTC
NA	TRBD1	TRBV7-9	TRBJ1-4	CSSSYRQGGEEKLFF	TGTTCCAGCAGCTACAGACAGGGAGGAGAAGAAAAACTGTTTTTT
NA	NA	TRBV27	TRBJ1-2	CASSSRGNGYTF	TGTGCCAGCAGTTCCAGGGGAAATGGCTACACCTTC
few	NA	TRBV7-2	TRBJ2-7	CASSPELGEQYF	TGTGCCAGCAGCCCGGAGTTGGGCGAGCAGTACTTC
NA	NA	TRBV28	TRBJ2-7	CASSSYAQTGYTEQYF	TGTGCCAGCAGTTCTTATGCCCAGACAGGTTATACCGAGCAGTACTTC
NA	NA	TRBV9	TRBJ1-6	CASSVAEGSPLHF	TGTGCCAGCAGCGTAGCTGAGGGATCACCCCTCCACTTT
NA	NA	TRBV7-9	TRBJ1-6	CSSSLEGEGSPLHF	TGTTCCAGCAGCTTAGAGGGGGAGGGTTCACCCCTCCACTTT
NA	NA	TRBV18	TRBJ1-5	CASSPSTGASNQPQHF	TGTGCCAGCTCACCGTCGACAGGAGCAAGCAATCAGCCCCAGCATTTT
NA	TRBD1	TRBV19	TRBJ1-5	CASSPPTGAGQPQHF	TGTGCCAGTAGTCCCCCCACAGGGGCGGGACAGCCCCAGCATTTT
NA	NA	TRBV23-1	TRBJ1-6	CASSQSRTVPPLHF	TGCGCCAGCAGTCAATCGAGGACAGTCCCACCCCTCCACTTT
NA	NA	TRBV5-1	TRBJ2-2	CASQLEDSGYLGELFF	TGCGCCAGCCAGCTTGAGGATTCAGGGTATCTCGGGGAGCTGTTTTTT
few	NA	TRBV2	TRBJ1-2	CASKRAGPNYGYTF	TGTGCCAGCAAGCGGGCGGGACCTAACTATGGCTACACCTTC
NA	TRBD1	TRBV7-2	TRBJ2-7	CASSRTGAYEQYF	TGTGCCAGCAGCCGGACAGGGGCCTACGAGCAGTACTTC
NA	TRBD1	TRBV10-3	TRBJ2-3	CAISGIEGAGDTQYF	TGTGCCATCAGTGGTATAGAGGGGGCGGGAGATACGCAGTATTTT
NA	NA	TRBV27	TRBJ1-5	CASSSGGLYSNQPQHF	TGTGCCAGCAGTTCTGGGGGACTCTATAGCAATCAGCCCCAGCATTTT
few	NA	TRBV2	TRBJ2-5	CASSPQGTQYF	TGTGCCAGCAGCCCCCAGGGGACCCAGTACTTC